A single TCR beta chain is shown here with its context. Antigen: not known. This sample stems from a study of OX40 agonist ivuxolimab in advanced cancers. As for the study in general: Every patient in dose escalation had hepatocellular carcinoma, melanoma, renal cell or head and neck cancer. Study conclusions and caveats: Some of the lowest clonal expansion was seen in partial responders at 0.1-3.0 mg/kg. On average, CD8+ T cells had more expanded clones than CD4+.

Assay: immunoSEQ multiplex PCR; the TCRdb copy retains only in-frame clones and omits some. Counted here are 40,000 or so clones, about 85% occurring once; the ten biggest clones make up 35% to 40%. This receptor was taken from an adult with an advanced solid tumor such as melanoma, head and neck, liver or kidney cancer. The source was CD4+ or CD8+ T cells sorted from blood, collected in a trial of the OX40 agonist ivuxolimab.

The CDR3 region is CASSPMDPLNEQYF. In DNA form, the CDR3 reads TGTGCCAGCAGCCCGATGGACCCCCTCAACGAGCAGTACTTC. The chain joins TRBV7-9 to TRBJ2-7; D gene uncertain. The CDR3 has 14 residues. In germline, CDR1 is SEHNR, CDR2 FQNEAQ (reference sequence). V dropped 5 bases and J dropped 5 bases, with 16 bases sitting between them.